These T cell receptor beta chains were read from a single sample in a study of T cells in Graves' hyperthyroidism and ophthalmopathy. TCRdb ran MiXCR on the multiplex PCR reads and lists one entry per CDR3 protein. The data show some 600,000 distinct CDR3 sequences, with approximately 13% seen just once and under 7% held by the top ten. Sequencing used blood. These receptors came from a woman aged 25 to 39 with Graves' hyperthyroidism that later progressed to Graves' ophthalmopathy. The CDR3 runs from the conserved cysteine through the conserved F or W. D genes are given only for firm matches. Clone size, where shown, is once, few, many, or a class for clones that have expanded.

abundance: many
v_gene: TRBV28
d_gene: TRBD1
j_gene: TRBJ1-5
CDR3aa: CASVTQGRGQPQHF
CDR3nt: TGTGCCAGCGTAACACAGGGGCGGGGGCAGCCCCAGCATTTT

abundance: many
v_gene: TRBV18
d_gene: .
j_gene: TRBJ2-1
CDR3aa: CASSPIAAAAYNEQFF
CDR3nt: TGTGCCAGCTCACCTATAGCGGCCGCAGCCTACAATGAGCAGTTCTTC

abundance: .
v_gene: TRBV5-1
d_gene: .
j_gene: TRBJ2-7
CDR3aa: CASSFNAAYEQYF
CDR3nt: TGCGCCAGCAGCTTCAACGCCGCTTACGAGCAGTACTTC

abundance: many
v_gene: TRBV11-2
d_gene: .
j_gene: TRBJ2-3
CDR3aa: CASSSLRRTDTQYF
CDR3nt: TGTGCCAGCAGCTCCCTCAGGAGAACAGATACGCAGTATTTT

abundance: many
v_gene: TRBV24-1
d_gene: .
j_gene: TRBJ2-7
CDR3aa: CATSDAGGGNYEQYF
CDR3nt: TGTGCCACCAGTGATGCCGGAGGAGGGAACTACGAGCAGTACTTC

abundance: few
v_gene: TRBV5-1
d_gene: .
j_gene: TRBJ2-7
CDR3aa: CASSLEVWVTYEQYF
CDR3nt: TGCGCCAGCAGCTTGGAGGTTTGGGTAACCTACGAGCAGTACTTC

abundance: many
v_gene: TRBV5-1
d_gene: TRBD1
j_gene: TRBJ2-7
CDR3aa: CASSLAGPLPGQGKHEQYF
CDR3nt: TGCGCCAGCAGCTTGGCGGGACCACTACCGGGACAGGGGAAGCACGAGCAGTACTTC

abundance: few
v_gene: TRBV27
d_gene: .
j_gene: TRBJ1-3
CDR3aa: CASSLCRDGNTIYF
CDR3nt: TGTGCCAGCAGTTTATGCAGGGACGGAAACACCATATATTTT

abundance: many
v_gene: TRBV16
d_gene: .
j_gene: TRBJ1-4
CDR3aa: CASTNLAGEKLFF
CDR3nt: TGTGCCAGCACCAACTTGGCCGGGGAAAAACTGTTTTTT

abundance: .
v_gene: TRBV15
d_gene: .
j_gene: TRBJ1-3
CDR3aa: CATSRDFTATSGNTIYF
CDR3nt: TGTGCCACCAGCAGAGATTTCACAGCTACCTCTGGAAACACCATATATTTT

abundance: .
v_gene: TRBV19
d_gene: .
j_gene: TRBJ2-7
CDR3aa: CASSGRGLYSYEQYF
CDR3nt: TGTGCCAGTAGCGGCCGCGGGCTATACTCCTACGAGCAGTACTTC

abundance: .
v_gene: TRBV6-2/TRBV6-3
d_gene: TRBD1
j_gene: TRBJ2-5
CDR3aa: CASSPNGQASGETQYF
CDR3nt: TGTGCCAGCAGTCCTAACGGACAGGCCTCGGGAGAGACCCAGTACTTC

abundance: many
v_gene: TRBV12-3/TRBV12-4
d_gene: .
j_gene: TRBJ2-1
CDR3aa: CASSFERRGEQFF
CDR3nt: TGTGCCAGCAGTTTTGAGAGGCGGGGTGAGCAGTTCTTC

abundance: many
v_gene: TRBV7-2
d_gene: .
j_gene: TRBJ2-3
CDR3aa: CASSLGIVWSEDTQYF
CDR3nt: TGTGCCAGCAGCTTAGGTATTGTATGGAGCGAAGATACGCAGTATTTT

abundance: many
v_gene: TRBV28
d_gene: TRBD2
j_gene: TRBJ2-7
CDR3aa: CASIQGLAGVTEQYF
CDR3nt: TGTGCCAGCATCCAGGGACTAGCGGGAGTCACCGAGCAGTACTTC

abundance: .
v_gene: TRBV20-1
d_gene: .
j_gene: TRBJ1-4
CDR3aa: CSARGYGMNEKLFF
CDR3nt: TGCAGTGCTCGGGGATACGGAATGAATGAAAAACTGTTTTTT

abundance: many
v_gene: TRBV19
d_gene: TRBD1
j_gene: TRBJ1-2
CDR3aa: CASSPETGVNYGYTF
CDR3nt: TGTGCCAGTAGTCCGGAGACAGGGGTTAACTATGGCTACACCTTC

abundance: few
v_gene: TRBV18
d_gene: .
j_gene: TRBJ1-2
CDR3aa: CASSPPATGLRIGPNWYGYTF
CDR3nt: TGTGCCAGCTCACCACCAGCTACGGGGCTGCGGATTGGCCCTAACTGGTATGGCTACACCTTC